This TCR beta chain emerged from a study of cytomegalovirus exposure and HLA in healthy donors. Across the whole study: Earlier, fewer than 130 million unique TCR beta sequences were recovered from about 200 million T cells by an analysis.

The study ran its PCR with 60 Vbeta and 13 Jbeta primers. Here immunoSEQ multiplex PCR was the method, and the copy in TCRdb shows in-frame clones only, minus some. Here the sample spans about 170,000 clones, just over 75% being singletons. The CDR3 sequence is 13 residues long. Germline CDR1 reads MNHEY; CDR2 reads SVGAGI. V lost 2 bases to trimming and J lost 3 bases, with 4 bases between them. This clone was picked up a small number of times. This receptor was identified in a woman aged 25-40 years in good health and CMV-seropositive. The chain recombines TRBV6-5 with TRBJ2-2; no clear D. Sequencing was carried out using PBMCs. The CDR3 loop is CASSYPYTGELFF. CDR3 coding DNA: TGTGCCAGCAGTTACCCGTACACCGGGGAGCTGTTTTTT.